This paragraph covers one T cell receptor (beta chain) sequence. Its matching antigen is unknown. Using a J-beta primer mix together with a sample-barcoded 5' primer, a second PCR was run for roughly 6 to 12 cycles. TCRdb independently ran MiXCR on the 5' RACE reads; one entry per CDR3 protein. The repertoire holds about 1,500,000 distinct CDR3 sequences, with 42% as singletons. These data originate in a study of blood T cells in healthy people across ages. Findings and limits, study-wide: Per-million-T-cell TCR beta diversity fell roughly linearly with age. Naive T cell percentage and TCR beta diversity correlated strongly.

The V end lost 4 bases, the J end lost 0 bases, and 16 bases lay between the germline ends. This CDR3 comprises 18 residues. CDR1 is MGHDK, CDR2 SYGVNS, per germline. Sequencing was done on a sample of blood. The sequence was collected from a woman aged 18 to 35 in good health. The V gene is TRBV25-1, the J gene TRBJ2-6; no firm D call. In DNA, the CDR3 is TGTGCCAGCAGTGCCCCTCGAGTATCTTCCTCTGGGGCCAACGTCCTGACTTTC. It encodes CASSAPRVSSSGANVLTF.